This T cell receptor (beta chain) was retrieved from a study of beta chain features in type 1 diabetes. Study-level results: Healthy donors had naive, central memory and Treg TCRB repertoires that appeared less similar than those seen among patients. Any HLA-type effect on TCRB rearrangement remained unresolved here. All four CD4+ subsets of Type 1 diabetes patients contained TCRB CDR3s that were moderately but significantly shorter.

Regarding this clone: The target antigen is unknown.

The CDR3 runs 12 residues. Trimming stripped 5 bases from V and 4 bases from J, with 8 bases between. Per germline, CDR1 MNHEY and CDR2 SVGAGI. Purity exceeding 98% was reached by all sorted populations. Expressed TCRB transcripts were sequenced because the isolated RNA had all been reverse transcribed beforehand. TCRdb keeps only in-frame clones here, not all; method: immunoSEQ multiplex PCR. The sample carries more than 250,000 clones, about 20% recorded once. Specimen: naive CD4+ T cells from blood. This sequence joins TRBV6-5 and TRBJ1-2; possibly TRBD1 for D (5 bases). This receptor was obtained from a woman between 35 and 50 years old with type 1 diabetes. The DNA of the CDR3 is TGTGCCAGCAGTGGGGCTTCCTATGGCTACACCTTC. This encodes CASSGASYGYTF.